This T cell receptor beta chain was captured in a study of T cell clonotyping in hematopoietic cell transplantation. Study details: Recipients' pretransplant samples followed cytoreduction. Notes on the study in general: Few recipient clonotypes overlapped donors; over 95% were de novo at given depth. Broader posttransplant TCR repertoire diversity was predicted by graft donor and pretransplant recipient Inverse Simpson Index values. Pathologically expanded recipient clonotypes increased progressively from day 30 to day 180 as diversity fell.

Germline V lookup: CDR1 SGHDN, CDR2 FVKESK. The V gene end was trimmed by 6 bases and the J gene end by 10 bases; junction bases not matched to a gene: 7. The length of the CDR3 is 14 residues. Here immunoSEQ multiplex PCR was the method, and the copy in TCRdb shows in-frame clones only, minus some. This table holds 7,000 or so clones, 88% found once. For this clone: Its antigen is not known.

This sample's time point: recipient sample about 28 days before transplant, after cytoreduction. This sequence joins TRBV14 and TRBJ2-1, with 12 bases fitting TRBD2. This specimen consisted of peripheral blood mononuclear cells, obtained before stem cell transplant. The receptor was isolated from a man in his sixties with acute myeloid leukemia. Some clones in this sample may be carry-over from other donors' samples. CDR3 amino acids: CASRRSGLAGEQFF. The CDR3 DNA reads TGTGCCAGCAGACGGTCGGGACTAGCGGGCGAGCAGTTCTTC.